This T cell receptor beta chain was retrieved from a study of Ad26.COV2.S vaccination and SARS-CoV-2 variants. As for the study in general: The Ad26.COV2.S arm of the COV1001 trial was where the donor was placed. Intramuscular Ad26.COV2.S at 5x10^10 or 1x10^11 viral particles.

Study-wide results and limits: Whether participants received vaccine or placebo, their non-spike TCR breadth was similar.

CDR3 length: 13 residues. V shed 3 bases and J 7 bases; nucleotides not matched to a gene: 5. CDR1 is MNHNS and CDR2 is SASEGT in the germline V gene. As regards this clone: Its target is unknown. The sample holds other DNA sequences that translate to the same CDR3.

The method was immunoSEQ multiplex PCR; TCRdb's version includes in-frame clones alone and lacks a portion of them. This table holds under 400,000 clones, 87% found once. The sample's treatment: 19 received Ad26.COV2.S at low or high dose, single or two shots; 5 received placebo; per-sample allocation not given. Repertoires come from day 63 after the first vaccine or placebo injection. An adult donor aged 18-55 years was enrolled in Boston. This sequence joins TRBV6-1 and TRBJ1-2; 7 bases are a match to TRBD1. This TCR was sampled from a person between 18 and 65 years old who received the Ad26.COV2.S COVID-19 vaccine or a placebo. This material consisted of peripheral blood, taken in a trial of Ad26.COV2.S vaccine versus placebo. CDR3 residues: CASSDRDRAGYTF. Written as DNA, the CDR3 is TGTGCCAGCAGTGACCGAGACAGGGCTGGCTACACCTTC.